These T cell receptor beta chains were read from a single sample in a study of blood T cell repertoires in COVID-19. Assay: immunoSEQ multiplex PCR; the TCRdb copy retains only in-frame clones and omits some. The repertoire holds 150,000 to 200,000 clones, roughly three quarters seen once, with approximately 12% in the top ten. The sequencing input was peripheral blood. The origin of the receptors is a woman older than 75 with COVID-19, enrolled during active disease. Both conserved end residues are part of each CDR3. A D gene is named only where the DNA matches it firmly. Clone size is shown for a subset of rows, as once, few, many or a class of expanded clone.

v_gene,j_gene,d_gene,abundance,CDR3aa,CDR3nt
TRBV4-2,TRBJ2-4,.,.,CASSQDQQGEEYIQYF,TGTGCCAGCAGCCAAGATCAGCAGGGGGAGGAATACATTCAGTACTTC
TRBV5-5,TRBJ2-3,TRBD2,.,CASSLGTSPDTQYF,TGTGCCAGCAGCTTGGGGACTAGCCCAGATACGCAGTATTTT
TRBV5-4,TRBJ2-1,TRBD1,.,CASSLRDSLNNEQFF,TGTGCCAGCAGCTTGCGGGACAGCCTAAACAATGAGCAGTTCTTC
TRBV11-3,TRBJ1-2,.,.,CASTLQGGYGYTF,TGTGCCAGCACCTTACAGGGAGGCTATGGCTACACCTTC
TRBV24-1,TRBJ1-1,.,.,CATSDLLRAERDKNTEAFF,TGTGCCACCAGTGATTTACTGCGGGCAGAACGGGATAAGAACACTGAAGCTTTCTTT
TRBV13,TRBJ2-1,TRBD1,.,CASSLGGQGLYYNEQFF,TGTGCCAGCAGCTTAGGGGGACAGGGATTGTACTACAATGAGCAGTTCTTC
TRBV6-5,TRBJ1-2,.,.,CASRVDTDYGYTF,TGTGCCAGCAGGGTCGACACCGACTATGGCTACACCTTC
TRBV18,TRBJ1-2,.,.,CASSPGGTNYGYTF,TGTGCCAGCTCACCTGGCGGCACTAACTATGGCTACACCTTC
TRBV7-2,TRBJ1-2,TRBD1,few,CASSVGQGDKGYTF,TGTGCCAGCAGCGTCGGGCAGGGGGATAAGGGCTACACCTTC
TRBV6-5,TRBJ2-2,.,.,CATGKKEAGELFF,TGTGCCACTGGGAAGAAGGAGGCCGGGGAGCTGTTTTTT
TRBV13,TRBJ1-3,TRBD1,.,CASSLSSGTAEDRSGNTIYF,TGTGCCAGCAGCTTATCTTCCGGGACAGCCGAAGATCGCTCTGGAAACACCATATATTTT
TRBV5-6,TRBJ2-7,.,.,CASSCNLLGLSIYEQYF,TGTGCCAGCAGCTGTAATTTATTAGGACTATCGATATACGAGCAGTACTTC
TRBV10-3,TRBJ1-6,TRBD1,.,CAISRSGGEDSPLHF,TGTGCCATCAGCCGATCAGGGGGCGAGGATTCACCCCTCCACTTT
TRBV28,TRBJ2-1,TRBD2,.,CASSLSAGSYNEQFF,TGTGCCAGCAGTTTATCAGCGGGATCCTACAATGAGCAGTTCTTC
TRBV7-2,TRBJ2-3,TRBD1,.,CASSPARDRLTDTQYF,TGTGCCAGCAGCCCCGCCCGGGACAGACTCACAGATACGCAGTATTTT
TRBV5-1,TRBJ1-6,.,.,CASSLGRASPLHF,TGCGCCAGCAGCTTGGGGCGGGCTTCACCCCTCCACTTT
TRBV5-1,TRBJ1-2,TRBD1,.,CARSLGQGGFYGYTF,TGCGCCCGCAGCTTGGGCCAGGGGGGTTTCTATGGCTACACCTTC
TRBV23-1,TRBJ1-2,TRBD1,.,CASSQSAGGYDYGYTF,TGCGCCAGCAGTCAATCCGCAGGGGGTTATGACTATGGCTACACCTTC
TRBV7-3,TRBJ2-2,TRBD1,.,CASSFQGATGELFF,TGTGCCAGCAGCTTCCAGGGGGCCACCGGGGAGCTGTTTTTT
TRBV20-1,TRBJ2-2,TRBD2,.,CSASGAGGPGGELFF,TGCAGTGCTAGTGGAGCGGGGGGCCCGGGCGGGGAGCTGTTTTTT
TRBV3-1/TRBV3-2,TRBJ2-4,.,.,CASEAREVAKNIQYF,TGTGCCAGCGAGGCCAGGGAGGTAGCCAAAAACATTCAGTACTTC
TRBV24-1,TRBJ2-2,.,.,CATASNTGELFF,TGTGCCACAGCTTCGAACACCGGGGAGCTGTTTTTT
TRBV21-1,TRBJ2-2,.,.,CASIPRASGSEKNDTGELFF,TGTGCCAGTATTCCGAGGGCTAGCGGGAGTGAAAAGAACGACACCGGGGAGCTGTTTTTT
TRBV5-1,TRBJ2-3,TRBD2,.,CASTFSGGRTDTQYF,TGCGCCAGCACTTTTAGCGGGGGCCGCACAGATACGCAGTATTTT
TRBV9,TRBJ2-7,.,few,CASSVGVTPPDEQYF,TGTGCCAGCAGCGTAGGGGTGACTCCCCCTGACGAGCAGTACTTC
TRBV5-1,TRBJ2-5,TRBD2,.,CASSLTSGGVKETQYF,TGCGCCAGCAGCTTAACTAGCGGGGGGGTTAAAGAGACCCAGTACTTC
TRBV5-1,TRBJ1-2,TRBD1,few,CASSTGGNYGYTF,TGCGCCAGCAGTACAGGGGGCAACTATGGCTACACCTTC
TRBV5-1,TRBJ2-5,.,.,CASSADTGSGETQYF,TGCGCCAGCAGCGCCGACACAGGGTCAGGGGAGACCCAGTACTTC
TRBV19,TRBJ1-4,TRBD1,few,CASSAGGSWSKLFF,TGTGCCAGTAGTGCAGGGGGCTCGTGGTCAAAACTGTTTTTT
TRBV7-9,TRBJ1-3,TRBD1,.,CASSAGQGGSGNTIYF,TGTGCCAGCAGCGCCGGACAGGGAGGCTCTGGAAACACCATATATTTT
TRBV24-1,TRBJ2-5,TRBD1,.,CATSSGTGNPYQETQYF,TGTGCCACGTCTTCCGGGACAGGGAACCCGTACCAAGAGACCCAGTACTTC
TRBV5-1,TRBJ2-5,.,.,CASSLGGLETQYF,TGCGCCAGCAGCTTAGGAGGGTTGGAGACCCAGTACTTC
TRBV28,TRBJ2-1,.,.,CASRGGTTYNEQFF,TGTGCCAGCAGGGGGGGTACAACCTACAATGAGCAGTTCTTC
TRBV19,TRBJ1-1,TRBD1,many,CASSSTGDTEAFF,TGTGCCAGTAGTTCAACAGGGGACACTGAAGCTTTCTTT
TRBV2,TRBJ2-2,TRBD2,.,CASQGLAGNTGELFF,TGTGCCAGCCAGGGACTAGCGGGGAACACCGGGGAGCTGTTTTTT
TRBV30,TRBJ1-1,TRBD1,.,CAWDRGYTEAFF,TGTGCCTGGGACAGGGGGTACACTGAAGCTTTCTTT
TRBV5-1,TRBJ2-3,TRBD1,.,CASSLTGVTDTQYF,TGCGCCAGCAGCTTGACAGGGGTCACAGATACGCAGTATTTT
TRBV2,TRBJ2-3,.,.,CASRAGGAGTDTQYF,TGTGCCAGCAGAGCTGGGGGGGCCGGCACAGATACGCAGTATTTT
TRBV10-3,TRBJ2-7,.,.,CAISDEWEPFREYF,TGTGCCATCAGTGATGAGTGGGAGCCCTTCCGAGAGTACTTC
TRBV5-6,TRBJ2-4,TRBD2,.,CASSLGLALEIQYF,TGTGCCAGCAGCTTGGGACTAGCGCTCGAAATTCAGTACTTC
TRBV7-2,TRBJ2-2,.,.,CASSLFAGSTGELFF,TGTGCCAGCAGCTTATTTGCAGGATCCACCGGGGAGCTGTTTTTT
TRBV19,TRBJ1-2,.,once,CASSHRSRYGYTF,TGTGCCAGTAGCCATAGGAGTAGGTATGGCTACACCTTC
TRBV3-1/TRBV3-2,TRBJ2-7,TRBD2,.,CASSQLAGGGHEQYF,TGTGCCAGCAGCCAATTAGCGGGAGGGGGCCACGAGCAGTACTTC
TRBV6-2/TRBV6-3,TRBJ2-7,.,.,CASSGGGPSYEQYF,TGTGCCAGCAGTGGAGGGGGCCCCTCCTACGAGCAGTACTTC
TRBV2,TRBJ1-4,.,.,CASKERGEGFPEKLFF,TGTGCCAGCAAAGAGAGGGGGGAGGGCTTCCCTGAAAAACTGTTTTTT
TRBV7-6,TRBJ2-3,TRBD2,.,CASSLAVPGASGRTSTDTQYF,TGTGCCAGCAGCTTAGCCGTCCCTGGGGCTAGCGGGAGGACAAGCACAGATACGCAGTATTTT
TRBV7-3,TRBJ2-5,.,.,CASSLMGAATQETQYF,TGTGCCAGCAGCTTAATGGGGGCAGCAACACAAGAGACCCAGTACTTC
TRBV18,TRBJ2-2,.,.,CASSPLPGVRTGELFF,TGTGCCAGCTCACCCCTCCCGGGGGTGAGGACCGGGGAGCTGTTTTTT
TRBV18,TRBJ2-1,.,.,CASLRTGEEVQFF,TGTGCCAGCCTGAGAACAGGGGAGGAAGTGCAGTTCTTC
TRBV25-1,TRBJ1-1,TRBD1,.,CASSELDREAEAFF,TGTGCCAGCAGTGAGTTAGACAGGGAAGCTGAAGCTTTCTTT
TRBV7-9,TRBJ1-4,TRBD1,many,CASSPTGQGLDEKLFF,TGTGCCAGCAGCCCAACAGGACAGGGTTTGGACGAAAAACTGTTTTTT
TRBV28,TRBJ2-5,.,.,CASSFGKGDRETQYF,TGTGCCAGCAGTTTTGGGAAGGGGGATAGGGAGACCCAGTACTTC
TRBV6-7,TRBJ1-2,.,.,CASTRDGYTF,TGTGCCAGCACGAGGGATGGCTACACCTTC
TRBV2,TRBJ2-1,TRBD1,.,CASRAQGGKPPAYNEQFF,TGTGCCAGCAGGGCTCAAGGGGGCAAACCCCCGGCCTACAATGAGCAGTTCTTC
TRBV28,TRBJ1-4,TRBD1,.,CASSEQGASTNEKLFF,TGTGCCAGCAGTGAACAGGGGGCATCAACTAATGAAAAACTGTTTTTT
TRBV28,TRBJ2-3,.,.,CASRGAKQGFADTQYF,TGTGCCAGCCGAGGTGCGAAACAGGGTTTCGCAGATACGCAGTATTTT
TRBV3-1/TRBV3-2,TRBJ2-3,.,.,CASSQGGVTDTQYF,TGTGCCAGCAGCCAAGGGGGGGTTACAGATACGCAGTATTTT
TRBV9,TRBJ1-1,.,.,CAGSVDLNTEAFF,TGTGCCGGCAGCGTAGATTTAAACACTGAAGCTTTCTTT
TRBV4-1,TRBJ2-7,.,.,CASRWRTVCSYEQYF,TGCGCCAGCAGGTGGCGGACAGTCTGTTCCTACGAGCAGTACTTC
TRBV28,TRBJ2-2,.,.,CASSLWGAGELFF,TGTGCCAGCAGTTTATGGGGCGCCGGGGAGCTGTTTTTT